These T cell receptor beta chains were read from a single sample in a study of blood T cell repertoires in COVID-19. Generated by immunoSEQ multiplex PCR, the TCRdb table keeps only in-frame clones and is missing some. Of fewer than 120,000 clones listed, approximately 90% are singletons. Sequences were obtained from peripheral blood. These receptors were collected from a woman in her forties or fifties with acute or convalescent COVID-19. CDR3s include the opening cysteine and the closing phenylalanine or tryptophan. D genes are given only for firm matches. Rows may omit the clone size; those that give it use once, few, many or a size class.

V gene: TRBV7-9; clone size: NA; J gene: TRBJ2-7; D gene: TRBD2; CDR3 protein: CASSLGLAGEDYEQYF; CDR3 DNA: TGTGCCAGCAGTCTAGGACTAGCGGGGGAGGACTACGAGCAGTACTTC
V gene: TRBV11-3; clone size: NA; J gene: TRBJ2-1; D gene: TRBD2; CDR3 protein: CASSLGGSGKNEQFF; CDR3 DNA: TGTGCCAGCAGCTTAGGGGGTAGCGGGAAGAATGAGCAGTTCTTC
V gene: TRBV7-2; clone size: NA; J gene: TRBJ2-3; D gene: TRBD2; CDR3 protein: CASSRGRVSTDTQYF; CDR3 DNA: TGTGCCAGCAGCCGGGGGAGGGTTAGCACAGATACGCAGTATTTT
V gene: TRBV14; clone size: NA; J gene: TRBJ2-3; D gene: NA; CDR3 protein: CASSQDLSGGTQAQYF; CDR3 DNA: TGTGCCAGCAGCCAAGACCTTTCAGGGGGGACCCAGGCACAGTATTTT
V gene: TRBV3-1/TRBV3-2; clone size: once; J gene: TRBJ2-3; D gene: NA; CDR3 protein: CASSSRSSSTDTQYF; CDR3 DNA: TGTGCCAGCAGCTCTCGTAGCAGCTCCACAGATACGCAGTATTTT
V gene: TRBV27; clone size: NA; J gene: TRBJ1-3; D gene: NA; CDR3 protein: CASSRQFGGNTIYF; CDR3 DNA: TGTGCCAGCAGTCGACAGTTTGGTGGAAACACCATATATTTT
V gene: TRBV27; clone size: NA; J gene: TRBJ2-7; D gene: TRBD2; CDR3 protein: CASSIQRGTYEQYF; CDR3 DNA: TGTGCCAGCAGTATTCAGCGGGGGACCTACGAGCAGTACTTC
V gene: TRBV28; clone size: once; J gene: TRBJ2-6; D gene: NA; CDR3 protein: CASSSLRLGSGANVLTF; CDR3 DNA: TGTGCCAGCAGTTCTCTCAGGCTCGGAAGTGGGGCCAACGTCCTGACTTTC
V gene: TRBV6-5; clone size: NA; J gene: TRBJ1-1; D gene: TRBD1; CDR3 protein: CASSQLQGGTEAFF; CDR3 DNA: TGTGCCAGCAGTCAACTTCAGGGGGGAACTGAAGCTTTCTTT
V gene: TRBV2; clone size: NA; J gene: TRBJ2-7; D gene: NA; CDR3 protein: CASSEVQGLNSEQYF; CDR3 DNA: TGTGCCAGCAGTGAAGTCCAGGGGTTAAACTCCGAGCAGTACTTC
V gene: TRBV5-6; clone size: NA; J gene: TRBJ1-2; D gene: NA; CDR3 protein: CASSRQVYGYTF; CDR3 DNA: TGTGCCAGCAGCAGACAGGTCTATGGCTACACCTTC
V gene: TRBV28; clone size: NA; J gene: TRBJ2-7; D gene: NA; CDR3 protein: CASSSPGLKYEQYF; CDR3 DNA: TGTGCCAGCAGCTCTCCAGGACTGAAATACGAGCAGTACTTC
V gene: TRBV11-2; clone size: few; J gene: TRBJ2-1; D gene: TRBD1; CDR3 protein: CASSLDRGDEQFF; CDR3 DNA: TGTGCCAGCAGCTTGGACAGGGGGGACGAGCAGTTCTTC
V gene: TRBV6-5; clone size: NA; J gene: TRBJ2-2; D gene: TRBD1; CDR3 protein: CASRPGTGNTGELFF; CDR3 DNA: TGTGCCAGCAGGCCCGGGACAGGGAACACCGGGGAGCTGTTTTTT
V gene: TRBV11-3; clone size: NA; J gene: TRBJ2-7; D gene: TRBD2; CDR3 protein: CASTRGTSGRDDEQYF; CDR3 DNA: TGTGCCAGCACCCGCGGGACTAGCGGGAGGGACGACGAGCAGTACTTC
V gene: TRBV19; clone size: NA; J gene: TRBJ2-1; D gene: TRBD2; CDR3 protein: CASSIEAGGSYNEQFF; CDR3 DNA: TGTGCCAGTAGTATAGAAGCGGGAGGTTCCTACAATGAGCAGTTCTTC
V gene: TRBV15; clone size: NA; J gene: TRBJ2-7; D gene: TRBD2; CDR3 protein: CATSRASSGAYEQYF; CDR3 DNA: TGTGCCACCAGCAGAGCGTCTAGCGGCGCCTACGAGCAGTACTTC
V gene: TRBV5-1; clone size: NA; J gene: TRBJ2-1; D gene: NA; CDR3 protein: CASSLSDTANEQFF; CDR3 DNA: TGCGCCAGCAGCTTGTCCGACACAGCCAATGAGCAGTTCTTC
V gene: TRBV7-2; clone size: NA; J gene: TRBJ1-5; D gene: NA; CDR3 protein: CASSMTSDNQPQHF; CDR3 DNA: TGTGCCAGCAGCATGACATCCGACAATCAGCCCCAGCATTTT
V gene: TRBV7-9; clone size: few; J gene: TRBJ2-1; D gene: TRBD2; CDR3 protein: CASSPGQVGLAGGHEQFF; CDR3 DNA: TGTGCCAGCAGCCCCGGTCAGGTGGGACTAGCGGGAGGGCATGAGCAGTTCTTC